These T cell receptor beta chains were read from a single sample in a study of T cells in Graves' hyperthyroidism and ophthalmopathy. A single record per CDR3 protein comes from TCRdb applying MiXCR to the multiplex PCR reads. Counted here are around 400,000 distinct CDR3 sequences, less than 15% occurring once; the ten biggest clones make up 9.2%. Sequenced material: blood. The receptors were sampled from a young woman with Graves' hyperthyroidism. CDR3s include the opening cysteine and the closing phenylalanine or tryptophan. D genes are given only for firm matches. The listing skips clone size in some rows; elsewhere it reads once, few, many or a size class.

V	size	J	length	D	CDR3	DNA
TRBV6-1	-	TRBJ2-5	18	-	CASSEARLAGGPKETQYF	TGTGCCAGCAGTGAAGCGCGCCTCGCCGGCGGGCCAAAGGAGACCCAGTACTTC
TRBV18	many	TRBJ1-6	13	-	CASSPAYNSPLHF	TGTGCCAGCTCACCAGCCTATAATTCACCCCTCCACTTT
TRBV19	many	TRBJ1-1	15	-	CASSAESSGNTEAFF	TGTGCCAGTAGTGCCGAGTCAAGCGGCAACACTGAAGCTTTCTTT
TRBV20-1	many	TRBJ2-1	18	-	CSATILGGGVSSYNEQFF	TGCAGTGCTACAATACTAGGAGGGGGGGTAAGCTCCTACAATGAGCAGTTCTTC
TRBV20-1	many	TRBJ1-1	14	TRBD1	CSALQTGRNTEAFF	TGCAGTGCTCTACAGACAGGGAGAAACACTGAAGCTTTCTTT
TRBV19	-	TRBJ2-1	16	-	CASSIDLYRGYNEQFF	TGTGCCAGTAGTATAGATCTATACCGGGGATACAATGAGCAGTTCTTC
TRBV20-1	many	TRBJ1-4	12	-	CSARSGSEKLFF	TGCAGTGCCAGGTCAGGAAGTGAAAAACTGTTTTTT
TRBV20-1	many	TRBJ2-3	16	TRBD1	CSAIGRRQGATDTQYF	TGCAGTGCTATCGGAAGGAGACAGGGGGCCACAGATACGCAGTATTTT
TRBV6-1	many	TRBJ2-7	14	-	CASSEGPPKHEQYF	TGTGCCAGCAGTGAAGGCCCCCCAAAGCACGAGCAGTACTTC
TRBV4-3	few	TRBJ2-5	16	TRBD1	CASSQAAGQGGETQYF	TGCGCCAGCAGCCAAGCCGCGGGACAGGGGGGAGAGACCCAGTACTTC
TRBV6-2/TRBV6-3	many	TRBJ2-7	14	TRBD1	CASRRGQNRYEQYF	TGTGCCAGCAGGAGGGGACAGAATCGTTACGAGCAGTACTTC
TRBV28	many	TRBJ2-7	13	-	CASSGTASYEQYF	TGTGCCAGCAGTGGGACGGCCTCCTACGAGCAGTACTTC
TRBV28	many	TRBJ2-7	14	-	CASSFRGGRYEQYF	TGTGCCAGCAGTTTTAGAGGGGGAAGGTACGAGCAGTACTTC
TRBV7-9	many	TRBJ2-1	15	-	CASTQVGNWRNEQFF	TGTGCCAGCACCCAAGTTGGGAATTGGAGGAATGAGCAGTTCTTC
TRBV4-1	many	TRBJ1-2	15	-	CASSQEQGTNYGYTF	TGCGCCAGCAGCCAAGAACAGGGAACTAACTATGGCTACACCTTC
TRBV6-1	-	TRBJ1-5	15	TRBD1	CASSRTGISNQPQHF	TGTGCCAGCAGCCGGACAGGGATTAGCAATCAGCCCCAGCATTTT
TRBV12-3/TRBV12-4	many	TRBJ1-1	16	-	CASSLSYGRKNTEAFF	TGTGCCAGCAGTTTAAGCTACGGGCGGAAGAACACTGAAGCTTTCTTT
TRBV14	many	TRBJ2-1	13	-	CASSQASSGEQFF	TGTGCCAGCAGCCAAGCGTCAAGCGGTGAGCAGTTCTTC
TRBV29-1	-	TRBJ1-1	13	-	CSAEGQSNAEAFF	TGCAGCGCTGAAGGCCAGTCGAACGCTGAAGCTTTCTTT
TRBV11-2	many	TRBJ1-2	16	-	CASSPSPRGGLYGYTF	TGTGCCAGCAGCCCTAGCCCCCGGGGGGGCCTCTATGGCTACACCTTC
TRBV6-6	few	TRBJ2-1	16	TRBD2	CASSYSGWTSGNEQFF	TGTGCCAGCAGTTACTCCGGGTGGACTAGCGGGAATGAGCAGTTCTTC
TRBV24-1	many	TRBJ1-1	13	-	CATSDWTNTEAFF	TGTGCCACCAGTGATTGGACGAACACTGAAGCTTTCTTT
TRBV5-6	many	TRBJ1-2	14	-	CASSLDPSVAGYTF	TGTGCCAGCAGCTTGGATCCGTCCGTAGCAGGCTACACCTTC
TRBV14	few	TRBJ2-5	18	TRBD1	CASSQVFGQDPYQETQYF	TGTGCCAGCAGCCAAGTCTTCGGACAGGACCCGTACCAAGAGACCCAGTACTTC
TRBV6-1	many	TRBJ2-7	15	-	CASSFGAASSYEQYF	TGTGCCAGCAGTTTTGGGGCAGCAAGCTCCTACGAGCAGTACTTC
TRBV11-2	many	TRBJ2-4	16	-	CASSLGGFLAKNIQYF	TGTGCCAGCAGCCTAGGGGGGTTTCTAGCCAAAAACATTCAGTACTTC
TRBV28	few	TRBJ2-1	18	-	CASLGRPGRGLSYNEQFF	TGTGCCAGCCTCGGTAGACCGGGCCGGGGCCTCTCCTACAATGAGCAGTTCTTC
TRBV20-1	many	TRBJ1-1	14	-	CSASMGSVNTEAFF	TGCAGTGCTAGTATGGGCAGTGTGAACACTGAAGCTTTCTTT
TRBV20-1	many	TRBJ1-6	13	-	CSAFKAYNSPLHF	TGCAGTGCCTTCAAGGCCTATAATTCACCCCTCCACTTT
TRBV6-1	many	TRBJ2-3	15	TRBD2	CASPRAGGGTDTQYF	TGTGCCAGCCCTCGGGCGGGGGGTGGCACAGATACGCAGTATTTT
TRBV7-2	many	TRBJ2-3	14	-	CASSRSSPADTQYF	TGTGCCAGCAGCCGCTCCTCACCCGCAGATACGCAGTATTTT
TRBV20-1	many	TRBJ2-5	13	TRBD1	CSATGTVRETQYF	TGCAGTGCTACCGGGACAGTCCGAGAGACCCAGTACTTC
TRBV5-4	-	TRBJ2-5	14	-	CASSPRRREETQYF	TGTGCCAGCAGCCCCCGCAGGAGGGAAGAGACCCAGTACTTC
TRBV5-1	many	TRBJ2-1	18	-	CASSPSLNGDRSYNEQFF	TGCGCCAGCAGCCCGTCCCTTAACGGAGATAGGTCCTACAATGAGCAGTTCTTC
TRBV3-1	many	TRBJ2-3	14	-	CASSPSTWADTQYF	TGTGCCAGCAGCCCTTCCACCTGGGCAGATACGCAGTATTTT
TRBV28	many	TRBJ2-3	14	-	CASSLSQGPDTQYF	TGTGCCAGCAGTTTATCTCAGGGACCAGATACGCAGTATTTT
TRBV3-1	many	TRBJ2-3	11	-	CASSQIDTQYF	TGTGCCAGCAGCCAGATTGATACGCAGTATTTT
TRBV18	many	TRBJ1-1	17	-	CASSQIPQGTMNTEAFF	TGTGCCAGCTCACAGATTCCACAGGGAACAATGAACACTGAAGCTTTCTTT
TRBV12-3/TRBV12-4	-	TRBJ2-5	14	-	CASTLGISQETQYF	TGTGCCAGCACCTTGGGGATCAGCCAAGAGACCCAGTACTTC
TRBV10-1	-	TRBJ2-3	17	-	CASSESRLPENTDTQYF	TGCGCCAGCAGTGAGTCTCGGCTACCGGAAAACACAGATACGCAGTATTTT
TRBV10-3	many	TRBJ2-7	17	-	CAISEGIGQGVFYEQYF	TGTGCCATCAGTGAGGGCATAGGGCAGGGAGTTTTCTACGAGCAGTACTTC